This T cell receptor beta chain was observed in a study of blood T cell repertoires in COVID-19. Study as a whole: Acute-phase and convalescent COVID-19 samples originated in the United States, Italy and Spain. T cells, B-cell-depleted T cells, or PBMCs supplied cDNA or gDNA.

Trimming pared 7 bases from V and 10 bases from J, leaving 17 bases between. Germline V gene data show CDR1 as MNHEY and CDR2 as SMNVEV (reference sequence). This CDR3 contains 13 residues. This clone was picked up one time. Authors' methods: The assay estimated nucleated cells by amplifying reference gene primers. Assay used: immunoSEQ multiplex PCR; TCRdb lists only in-frame clones, some missing. The V and J calls and clone size were taken over from that table, and D and trimming were inferred from the DNA. The sample has about 100,000 clones; 80% are singletons. The sequencing input was peripheral blood. The TCR comes from an older man with active or convalescent COVID-19. V gene TRBV27 combines with J gene TRBJ2-1; D is ambiguous. The CDR3 reads CASTVLPGGEQFF. The CDR3 bases are TGTGCCAGCACCGTACTCCCAGGTGGCGAGCAGTTCTTC.